A single sample gave rise to the 2 T cell receptor beta chains below, sequenced in a study of T cells in Graves' hyperthyroidism and ophthalmopathy. There were TCR beta CDR3 regions amplified from RNA transcripts. HTBI primers were employed in a first-round RT-PCR of the TCR CDR3. A single record per CDR3 protein comes from TCRdb applying MiXCR to the multiplex PCR reads. This table holds about 380,000 distinct CDR3 sequences, under 20% found once. Material: blood. Every receptor here comes from a man aged 18 to 29 with Graves' ophthalmopathy.

The gene calls are TRBV11-2 and TRBJ2-1; 11 nucleotides align to TRBD2. With V trimmed by 5 bases and J by 9 bases, 12 bases remained unmatched. Germline V gene lookup returns CDR1 SGHAT and CDR2 FQNNGV. The CDR3 covers 16 residues. CDR3 in amino acids: CASSPLASGGRGEQFF. The DNA of the CDR3 is TGTGCCAGCAGCCCCCTGGCTAGCGGGGGGCGGGGTGAGCAGTTCTTC.

This clonotype was counted ten times or more. The V and J genes are TRBV27 and TRBJ1-5; TRBD1 is a possible D gene (6 bases). This CDR3 has 18 amino acids. V was shortened by 1 base and J by 0 bases, with 16 bases between the two germline ends. CDR1 is MNHEY and CDR2 is SMNVEV in the germline V gene (reference sequence). CDR3 in DNA: TGTGCCAGCAGTTTATTCGCCCCAGGGGACTATAGCAATCAGCCCCAGCATTTT. Its protein is CASSLFAPGDYSNQPQHF.